This T cell receptor (beta chain) appears in the sequencing data of a study of T-cell reconstitution after alpha-beta-depleted transplantation in children. Findings and limits, study-wide: Newly produced T cells mostly provided counts and TCRbeta diversity after one year, as hyperexpanded clones declined. Some patients' high day-60 TCRbeta diversity was traced to surviving recipient T cells and thymic progenitors. Several hundred rapidly expanded clones from non-depleted graft cells reportedly supplied alpha-beta T cells about two months post-transplant.

The TCRbeta library was prepared with unique molecular identifiers. One entry per CDR3 protein results from TCRdb running MiXCR on the PCR reads. The sample shows 600,000 or so distinct CDR3 sequences, 23% of them seen only once. There are many counts of this clonotype. Its target is unknown. The origin of this receptor is a boy under two years old who had a stem cell transplant for acute myeloid leukemia, so the T cells may come from the graft donor. The sample consisted of PBMCs, mostly from graft donor cells, taken 360 days after TCRalphabeta/CD19-depleted stem cell transplant.

The CDR3 DNA reads TGTGCCAGCAGCTTCCACGGGGGACTAGAGGGAGAGACCCAGTACTTC. Its translation: CASSFHGGLEGETQYF. The chain has TRBV7-2 and TRBJ2-5, with 8 positions matching TRBD2. CDR1 SGHTA and CDR2 FQGNSA come from the germline V gene. The CDR3 runs 16 residues. Unmatched junction bases numbered 10, after V lost 3 bases and J lost 4 bases.